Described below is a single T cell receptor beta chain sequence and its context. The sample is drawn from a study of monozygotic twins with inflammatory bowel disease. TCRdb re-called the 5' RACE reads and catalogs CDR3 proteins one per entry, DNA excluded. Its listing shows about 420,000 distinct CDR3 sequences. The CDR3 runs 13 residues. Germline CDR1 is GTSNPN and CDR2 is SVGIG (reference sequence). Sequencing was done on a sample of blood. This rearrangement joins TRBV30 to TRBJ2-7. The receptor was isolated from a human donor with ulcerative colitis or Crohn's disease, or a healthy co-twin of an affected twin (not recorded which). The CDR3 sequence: CAWSATDKYEQYF. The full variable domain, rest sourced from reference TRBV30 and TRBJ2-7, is SQTIHQWPATLVQPVGSPLSLECTVEGTSNPNLYWYRQAAGRGLQLLFYSVGIGQISSEVPQNLSASRPQDRQFILSSKKLLLSDSGFYLCAWSATDKYEQYFGPGTRLTVT.